This TCR beta chain is drawn from a study of Tregs in tolerant kidney transplant recipients. Study-level points and caveats: Biological reproducibility was not directly addressed in this study.

As regards this clone: Its specificity is unknown.

J gave up 0 bases and V 3 bases, and 7 bases lay outside the gene matches. The CDR3 loop spans 17 amino acids. CDR1 SGDLS and CDR2 YYNGEE come from the germline V gene. TCRdb's table, derived via immunoSEQ multiplex PCR, lists solely in-frame clones and lacks some. This table holds 90,000 to 130,000 clones, 85% to 90% found once. The source is a human donor who received a combined kidney and bone marrow transplant. Sequenced here: CD4+ T cells from blood, sampled before the transplant. The rearrangement links TRBV9 to TRBJ1-3; 9 bases match TRBD1. This CDR3 is CASSAGTGLSSGNTIYF. DNA for the CDR3: TGTGCCAGCAGCGCAGGGACAGGGCTAAGCTCTGGAAACACCATATATTTT.